These 20 T cell receptor beta chains were all obtained from the same sample, sequenced in a study of cytomegalovirus exposure and HLA in healthy donors. Some clones are missing from TCRdb's copy, which holds only in-frame ones; the method was immunoSEQ multiplex PCR. The sample carries about 140,000 clones, around 90% recorded once. Sequenced material: PBMCs. The receptors here all came from a man aged 18 to 30 in good health and CMV-seropositive.

The J gene is TRBJ2-3, the V gene TRBV6-5; 7 positions agree with TRBD2. The CDR3 has 15 residues. Germline lookup yields CDR1 MNHEY and CDR2 SVGAGI. Trimming removed 6 bases from V and 2 bases from J; junction bases left unmatched: 8. Here the CDR3 reads CASRFLAEHTDTQYF. The CDR3 DNA reads as TGTGCCAGCAGATTTCTAGCGGAGCACACAGATACGCAGTATTTT.

The J gene is TRBJ1-1, the V gene TRBV5-6; D is perhaps TRBD1 (6 bases). Germline V gene lookup returns CDR1 SGHDT and CDR2 YYEEEE. This CDR3 has 13 residues. The V and J ends lost 2 bases and 1 base respectively, with 6 bases between them. CDR3 in amino acids: CASSLGGNTEAFF. For the CDR3, the DNA is TGTGCCAGCAGCTTAGGGGGGAACACTGAAGCTTTCTTT.

The CDR3 spells CASRGTGNTNTGELFF. In DNA form, the CDR3 reads TGTGCCAGCAGGGGGACAGGGAACACGAACACCGGGGAGCTGTTTTTT. The chain couples TRBV5-4 to TRBJ2-2; 9 positions match TRBD1. The CDR3 sequence is 16 residues long. The V gene's germline CDR1 is SGHNT and CDR2 YYREEE (reference sequence). J gave up 0 bases and V 5 bases, and 5 bases lay outside the gene matches.

This clone was seen a few times. V gene TRBV7-9 combines with J gene TRBJ2-7, with 8 nucleotides matching TRBD1. V dropped 5 bases and J dropped 6; count of bases not matched to a gene: 12. The CDR3 is made up of 15 amino acids. CDR1 SEHNR and CDR2 FQNEAQ come from the germline V gene (reference sequence). In DNA form, the CDR3 reads TGTGCCAGCAGCCCACGGGGACAGGTCTTAGGCGAGCAGTACTTC. It translates to CASSPRGQVLGEQYF.

The V call is TRBV27, the J call TRBJ2-7, with 7 bases lining up with TRBD2. CDR1 MNHEY and CDR2 SMNVEV come from the germline V gene (reference sequence). With 1 base clipped from V and 2 bases from J, the junction kept 2 bases outside the gene matches. The length of the CDR3 is 14 residues. CDR3 sequence: CASSLYGGAYEQYF. DNA of the CDR3: TGTGCCAGCAGTTTATATGGGGGGGCCTACGAGCAGTACTTC.

J is TRBJ1-5 and V is TRBV18; 7 nucleotides match TRBD1. Germline V lookup: CDR1 KGHSH, CDR2 LQKENI. The CDR3 length is 16 residues. The J segment lost 4 bases and the V segment lost 2 bases, leaving 8 bases of the junction unmatched. DNA for the CDR3: TGTGCCAGCTCACCAGGCGTGACAGGGAGTAATCAGCCCCAGCATTTT. It translates to CASSPGVTGSNQPQHF.

The chain has TRBV5-1 and TRBJ1-2; 8 bases line up with TRBD1. V shed 2 bases, J shed 9 bases, and the junction held 3 bases outside the gene matches. This CDR3 has 12 residues. In germline, CDR1 is SGHRS, CDR2 YFSETQ. The CDR3 sequence: CASSFTGGSYTF. CDR3 DNA sequence: TGCGCCAGCAGCTTTACAGGGGGGAGCTACACCTTC.

The genes are TRBV18 and TRBJ2-2; 7 bases fit TRBD2. V dropped 0 bases and J dropped 5; count of bases not matched to a gene: 6. Germline V gives CDR1 KGHSH, CDR2 LQKENI. The CDR3 extends over 16 amino acids. CDR3 DNA: TGTGCCAGCTCACCACCCGGCAGGGAGGGTACCGGGGAGCTGTTTTTT. It specifies CASSPPGREGTGELFF.

This clone has a handful of counts. The rearrangement uses TRBV6-5 and TRBJ1-6, with 7 bases fitting TRBD1. The CDR3 is 14 amino acids. V dropped 7 bases and J dropped 6; count of bases not matched to a gene: 6. From germline, CDR1 is MNHEY and CDR2 SVGAGI. This chain's CDR3 is CASTRTGRNSPLHF. The CDR3, as DNA: TGTGCCAGCACGAGGACAGGTCGTAATTCACCCCTCCACTTT.

This clone was detected many times. This rearrangement joins TRBV7-8 to TRBJ1-5; D unresolved. Germline V gene sequence: CDR1 SGHVS, CDR2 FQNEAQ. Trimming took off 1 base at V and 0 bases at J, with 13 bases between the two ends. This CDR3 comprises 17 residues. The CDR3 region is CASSLGGYIDSNQPQHF. DNA of the CDR3: TGTGCCAGCAGCTTAGGAGGGTACATAGATAGCAATCAGCCCCAGCATTTT.

This CDR3 is CASSPSGDQPQHF. CDR3 DNA sequence: TGTGCCAGCAGTCCCTCGGGGGATCAGCCCCAGCATTTT. The J gene is TRBJ1-5, the V gene TRBV28; TRBD1 is a possible D gene (5 bases). The germline gives CDR1 MDHEN, CDR2 SYDVKM. Trimming left V 5 bases short and J 5 bases short, with 10 bases between. This CDR3 spans 13 amino acids.

The V gene is TRBV27, the J gene TRBJ2-7; D is perhaps TRBD2 (6 bases). The V gene's germline CDR1 is MNHEY and CDR2 SMNVEV (reference sequence). CDR3 length equals 14 residues. V lost 10 bases, J lost 4 bases, and 20 bases lay in between. The CDR3 region is CATRRYGGEYEQYF. The DNA for the CDR3 is TGTGCCACGAGGAGGTACGGAGGGGAGTACGAGCAGTACTTC.

This chain uses TRBV9 with TRBJ1-1; tentative D call: TRBD1 (5 bases). Germline values: CDR1 SGDLS, CDR2 YYNGEE. The ends were cut back, 0 bases at V and 4 bases at J, with 13 bases in the middle. CDR3 length: 15 residues. The CDR3 protein is CASSVEEGTSTEAFF. CDR3 sequence (DNA): TGTGCCAGCAGCGTAGAGGAGGGGACGAGCACTGAAGCTTTCTTT.

V and J are TRBV19 and TRBJ1-1, with D possibly being TRBD1 (5 bases). The CDR3 loop spans 14 amino acids. Trimming removed 5 bases at V and 9 bases at J, with 19 bases between. Germline lookup yields CDR1 LNHDA and CDR2 SQIVND (reference sequence). The CDR3 DNA follows: TGTGCCAGTAGTCCCCGGGGGTTGGCCAACAAAGCTTTCTTT. Its protein product is CASSPRGLANKAFF. Full variable domain (remainder filled in from reference TRBV19 and TRBJ1-1): DGGITQSPKYLFRKEGQNVTLSCEQNLNHDAMYWYRQDPGQGLRLIYYSQIVNDFQKGDIAEGYSVSREKKESFPLTVTSAQKNPTAFYLCASSPRGLANKAFFGQGTRLTVV.

J is TRBJ2-5 and V is TRBV4-1, with 9 nucleotides matching TRBD1. Losses at the gene ends were 1 base for V and 5 bases for J; bases not matched to a gene: 8. The germline V gene encodes CDR1 MGHRA and CDR2 YSYEKL. CDR3 size: 16 residues. In DNA form, the CDR3 reads TGCGCCAGCAGCCAAGGACCGGGACAGGGAGGGGAGACCCAGTACTTC. Its translation is CASSQGPGQGGETQYF.

The rearrangement links TRBV5-4 to TRBJ1-1; TRBD1 matches at 7 bases. With V trimmed by 3 bases and J by 10 bases, 6 bases remained unmatched. CDR1 and CDR2 (germline): SGHNT, YYREEE (reference sequence). The CDR3 covers 12 residues. The CDR3 DNA is TGTGCCAGCAGCTCAGGGGGGTATGGAGCTTTCTTT. This codes for CASSSGGYGAFF. Combining the CDR3 with reference TRBV5-4 and TRBJ1-1 gives the whole variable domain ETGVTQSPTHLIKTRGQQVTLRCSSQSGHNTVSWYQQALGQGPQFIFQYYREEENGRGNFPPRFSGLQFPNYSSELNVNALELDDSALYLCASSSGGYGAFFGQGTRLTVV.

The chain employs TRBV11-3 and TRBJ2-1; D might be TRBD2 (6 bases). CDR3 length: 14 amino acids. The V gene's germline CDR1 is SGHNT and CDR2 YENEEA. Trimming took off 4 bases at V and 9 bases at J, with 16 bases between the two ends. The chain's CDR3 is CASSSRSGPGEQFF. The CDR3 DNA reads as TGTGCCAGCAGCTCACGTAGCGGACCGGGTGAGCAGTTCTTC.

The chain carries TRBV18 and TRBJ1-4; possible D gene TRBD1, 5 bases. Germline CDR1 and CDR2: KGHSH and LQKENI. The CDR3 has 14 amino acids. The ends were cut back, 8 bases at V and 2 bases at J, with 12 bases in the middle. The CDR3 protein is CASAEGRTNEKLFF. CDR3 nucleotide sequence: TGTGCCAGCGCCGAGGGGAGGACTAATGAAAAACTGTTTTTT.

The V and J genes are TRBV30 and TRBJ2-1, with 9 bases lining up with TRBD2. CDR3 length: 16 amino acids. Per the germline V gene, CDR1 is GTSNPN and CDR2 is SVGIG (reference sequence). Germline trimming cut 2 bases from V and 5 bases from J; bases unmatched to any gene: 10. CDR3 DNA sequence: TGTGCCTGGAGTCAGGGACTAGCATTAGAGAACAATGAGCAGTTCTTC. Encoded protein: CAWSQGLALENNEQFF.

The rearrangement joins TRBV10-1 to TRBJ2-7, with D possibly being TRBD2 (7 bases). Per the germline V gene, CDR1 is WNHNN and CDR2 is SYGVQD (reference sequence). Trimming stripped 11 bases from V and 0 bases from J, with 11 bases between. This CDR3 has 12 residues. The CDR3, as DNA: TGCGCCCACAGGGAGGGCTCCTACGAGCAGTACTTC. Its translation is CAHREGSYEQYF.